This TCR beta chain was documented in a study of early T cells in non-severe SARS-CoV-2 infection. Study context: Alpha and beta chains were unpaired, from unsorted whole-blood bulk RNA.

To note about this clonotype: Its target is not known.

With 8 bases removed from V and 3 bases from J, the gap between germline ends came to 17 bases. The CDR3 has 14 amino acids. Germline V gene data show CDR1 as MNHEY and CDR2 as SVGAGI. TCRdb analysed the 5' RACE reads with MiXCR anew, one entry per CDR3 protein. There are around 50,000 distinct CDR3 sequences in the sample; around 12% occur only once, and about 3% lies in the top ten. Overall study results and limits: VDJdb matching, biased toward anti-spike CD8 responses, missed private and CD4 specificities.

This chain joins TRBV6-5 and TRBJ2-7; perhaps TRBD1 as D (6 bases). What was sequenced was whole blood. This clonotype originated in an adult who was a healthcare worker with PCR-confirmed SARS-CoV-2 infection or an uninfected control (not recorded which). CDR3 in DNA: TGTGCCAGCGGTAAACTAGGGGGTCTCTACGAGCAGTACTTC. Its translation: CASGKLGGLYEQYF.